Listed below are T cell receptor beta chains from one sample, sequenced in a study of technical replicates of blood from four donors. This table comes from immunoSEQ multiplex PCR, and its TCRdb copy is limited to in-frame clones, with some not included. The sample lists roughly 81,000 clones, 80% to 90% occurring once. The material sequenced was PBMCs. These receptors were taken from a human donor in good health. Some clones in this sample may be carry-over from other donors' samples. CDR3s include the opening cysteine and the closing phenylalanine or tryptophan. The order of the fields is CDR3 length, V gene, clone size, J gene, CDR3 protein. The size field is filled for only some rows; it gives once, few, many or a size class.

cdr3_length: 16
v_call: TRBV4-2
clone_size: few
j_call: TRBJ2-5
cdr3_aa: CASSQDSSGGSETQYF

cdr3_length: 15
v_call: TRBV2
clone_size: NA
j_call: TRBJ2-1
cdr3_aa: CASSRTDRGNNEQFF

cdr3_length: 15
v_call: TRBV6-4
clone_size: NA
j_call: TRBJ1-2
cdr3_aa: CASSEDSGQGVGYTF

cdr3_length: 13
v_call: TRBV7-8
clone_size: NA
j_call: TRBJ1-2
cdr3_aa: CASSLGTNYGYTF

cdr3_length: 15
v_call: TRBV19
clone_size: NA
j_call: TRBJ2-5
cdr3_aa: CASSIDTNRRETQYF

cdr3_length: 15
v_call: TRBV6-5
clone_size: NA
j_call: TRBJ2-3
cdr3_aa: CASSPGQGRADTQYF

cdr3_length: 14
v_call: TRBV27
clone_size: NA
j_call: TRBJ1-5
cdr3_aa: CASSWGGWNQPQHF

cdr3_length: 14
v_call: TRBV7-2
clone_size: NA
j_call: TRBJ2-3
cdr3_aa: CASSPGLTTDTQYF

cdr3_length: 15
v_call: TRBV11-2
clone_size: once
j_call: TRBJ2-7
cdr3_aa: CASSLELTGKYEQYF

cdr3_length: 14
v_call: TRBV7-6
clone_size: NA
j_call: TRBJ1-1
cdr3_aa: CASSSGQGRPVVFF

cdr3_length: 11
v_call: TRBV15
clone_size: NA
j_call: TRBJ1-4
cdr3_aa: CATSTGGKLFF

cdr3_length: 14
v_call: TRBV5-1
clone_size: NA
j_call: TRBJ2-3
cdr3_aa: CASGRDRKTDTQYF

cdr3_length: 17
v_call: TRBV2
clone_size: NA
j_call: TRBJ2-3
cdr3_aa: CASSFGSSGRRNDTQYF

cdr3_length: 14
v_call: TRBV4-2
clone_size: NA
j_call: TRBJ1-1
cdr3_aa: CASSQGDRNTEAFF

cdr3_length: 11
v_call: TRBV20-1
clone_size: few
j_call: TRBJ1-1
cdr3_aa: CRGGGPTEAFF